This TCR beta chain was obtained from a study of graft-versus-host responses after intestinal transplantation. The CDR3 sequence is 14 residues long. Trimming took 1 base from V and 8 from J; bases not matched to a gene: 4. Germline CDR1 is MGHRA and CDR2 is YSYEKL. Remarks on this clone: Its antigen remains unknown.

Some clones are missing from TCRdb's copy, which holds only in-frame ones; the method was immunoSEQ multiplex PCR. The sample contains tens of thousands of clones, about 91% of which appear only once. The chain combines TRBV4-1 with TRBJ2-1, with TRBD1 identical over 8 bases. This receptor was obtained from a human donor who received an intestinal transplant. Sample: unstimulated CD8+ T cells sorted from spleen or lymph node cells, taken before intestinal transplant. CDR3 bases: TGCGCCAGCAGCCAAGGGACAGGGACCGATGAGCAGTTCTTC. It yields the protein CASSQGTGTDEQFF.